This passage covers 28 T cell receptor beta chains from one sample sequenced in a study of cytomegalovirus exposure and HLA in healthy donors. The PCR had 60 Vbeta and 13 Jbeta primers. TCRdb keeps only in-frame clones here, not all; method: immunoSEQ multiplex PCR. The sample lists about 160,000 clones; approximately 72% were seen once. Sequencing input: PBMCs. The source is a female donor in good health and CMV-seronegative.

The chain has TRBV29-1 and TRBJ2-1; 10 bases are shared with TRBD1. There are 15 residues in the CDR3. Germline lookup yields CDR1 SQVTM and CDR2 ANQGSEA. Losses at the gene ends were 4 bases for V and 3 bases for J; bases not matched to a gene: 6. CDR3 DNA sequence: TGCAGCGTTGGAAGGGACAGGGGAGTCTACAATGAGCAGTTCTTC. Translating it yields CSVGRDRGVYNEQFF.

This sequence joins TRBV2 and TRBJ1-2, with 11 bases matching TRBD1. The germline gives CDR1 SNHLY, CDR2 FYNNEI. Trimming cost V 6 bases and J 5 bases; bases outside gene matches: 5. The CDR3 length is 14 residues. The CDR3 DNA sequence: TGTGCCAGCAGCCGGGACAGGGGGGAGTATGGCTACACCTTC. Residues: CASSRDRGEYGYTF.

This chain's CDR3 is CASSRRGLLNTEAFF. CDR3 in DNA: TGTGCCAGCAGCCGTCGTGGCCTACTAAACACTGAAGCTTTCTTT. The chain links TRBV6-5 to TRBJ1-1, with D hard to call. The CDR3 has 15 amino acids. The germline CDR1 and CDR2 sequences are MNHEY and SVGAGI. Trimming pared 6 bases from V and 2 bases from J, leaving 16 bases between.

The chain uses TRBV5-1 and TRBJ1-2; TRBD1 agrees at 8 bases. Losses at the gene ends were 4 bases for V and 4 bases for J; bases not matched to a gene: 6. Germline V CDR1 and CDR2: SGHRS, YFSETQ. This CDR3 has 14 amino acids. The CDR3: CASSPDGTGYGYTF. The CDR3 DNA follows: TGCGCCAGCAGCCCGGATGGGACAGGCTATGGCTACACCTTC.

This clone was detected a few times. The chain uses TRBV28 and TRBJ1-5; 7 bases fit TRBD1. With 7 bases clipped from V and 2 bases from J, the junction kept 5 bases outside the gene matches. Germline V gives CDR1 MDHEN, CDR2 SYDVKM. CDR3 length: 14 residues. The DNA for the CDR3 is TGTGCCAGCATCTTAGACAGGGGCAATCAGCCCCAGCATTTT. Translation gives CASILDRGNQPQHF.

V usage is TRBV4-2 and J usage is TRBJ1-3; D not resolved. The germline V gene has CDR1 LGHNA and CDR2 YNFKEQ. Trimming stripped 1 base from V and 2 bases from J, with 9 bases between. This CDR3 spans 15 amino acids. CDR3 residues: CASSQARETGNTIYF. Here the CDR3 DNA reads TGTGCCAGCAGCCAAGCGCGGGAAACTGGAAACACCATATATTTT.

The rearrangement joins TRBV5-1 to TRBJ2-3; 10 positions agree with TRBD2. The CDR3 runs 15 residues. Germline V gene lookup returns CDR1 SGHRS and CDR2 YFSETQ. The J segment lost 4 bases and the V segment lost 0 bases, leaving 2 bases of the junction unmatched. DNA of the CDR3: TGCGCCAGCAGCTTGGAGGGACTAGCGTCAGATACGCAGTATTTT. Translating it yields CASSLEGLASDTQYF.

This clone has more than one count but fewer than ten. This same CDR3 is encoded by further DNA sequences in the sample. The chain combines TRBV11-2 with TRBJ1-2; no firm D call. Between the trimmed V and J ends, which lost 0 bases and 6 bases, there was a span of 8 bases. CDR1 and CDR2 from the germline V gene are SGHAT and FQNNGV. This CDR3 comprises 13 residues. The CDR3 DNA follows: TGTGCCAGCAGCTTAGATCCCGGGAATGGCTACACCTTC. Translating gives CASSLDPGNGYTF.

About this clone: Other DNA sequences of this sample code for an identical CDR3. This rearrangement joins TRBV9 to TRBJ1-3; maybe TRBD1 (6 bases). In germline, CDR1 is SGDLS, CDR2 YYNGEE. The CDR3 sequence is 13 residues long. The germline V and J ends were trimmed by 4 bases and 4 bases, with 9 bases remaining between them. The CDR3, as DNA: TGTGCCAGCAGCCCAGGGACAGGAAACACCATATATTTT. It codes for CASSPGTGNTIYF.

The chain couples TRBV5-4 to TRBJ2-7; no clear D. Trimming pared 4 bases from V and 1 base from J, leaving 6 bases between. In germline, CDR1 is SGHNT, CDR2 YYREEE (reference sequence). This CDR3 contains 12 residues. The CDR3: CASSPGSYEQYF. The DNA for the CDR3 is TGTGCCAGCAGCCCCGGTTCCTACGAGCAGTACTTC.

In its sample, this clone was seen a few times. The rearrangement joins TRBV27 to TRBJ2-2; 7 nucleotides line up with TRBD2. The CDR3 contains 12 residues. The trim removed 5 bases at V and 6 bases at J, leaving 0 bases unmatched. In germline, CDR1 is MNHEY, CDR2 SMNVEV (reference sequence). This CDR3 reads CASSAGAGELFF. The CDR3 DNA is TGTGCCAGCAGTGCGGGAGCCGGGGAGCTGTTTTTT.

A remark on this clone: Other DNA sequences in this sample translate to the same CDR3. The V gene is TRBV5-1, the J gene TRBJ2-1; 7 positions match TRBD2. Germline trimming cut 2 bases from V and 6 bases from J; bases unmatched to any gene: 2. Germline V gene lookup returns CDR1 SGHRS and CDR2 YFSETQ. The CDR3 has 13 residues. The CDR3 sequence: CASSLAGPNEQFF. The CDR3 DNA sequence: TGCGCCAGCAGCTTAGCGGGACCCAATGAGCAGTTCTTC.

The chain carries TRBV2 and TRBJ1-5; D ambiguous. This CDR3 region has 13 residues. Trimming took 8 bases from V and 4 from J, leaving 12 bases between them. Germline CDR1 is SNHLY and CDR2 is FYNNEI. CDR3 nucleotide sequence: TGTGCCAGCTCGACGGCGGGGAATCAGCCCCAGCATTTT. Amino acids: CASSTAGNQPQHF.

This clone is a singleton in its sample. The rearrangement links TRBV2 to TRBJ1-2; 7 positions agree with TRBD1. CDR3 length: 17 amino acids. Germline V lookup: CDR1 SNHLY, CDR2 FYNNEI. V shed 7 bases and J 7 bases; nucleotides not matched to a gene: 21. The CDR3 region is CASTRGQGAMIGSGYTF. In nucleotides, the CDR3 is TGTGCCAGCACGAGGGGGCAGGGTGCGATGATAGGGAGTGGCTACACCTTC.

V is TRBV9 and J is TRBJ2-7, with TRBD2 matching 8 bases. Germline trimming cut 0 bases from V and 2 bases from J; bases unmatched to any gene: 4. This CDR3 has 15 amino acids. Germline V gives CDR1 SGDLS, CDR2 YYNGEE. The chain's CDR3 is CASSVAGLGPYEQYF. The CDR3 DNA reads as TGTGCCAGCAGCGTAGCGGGACTAGGTCCCTACGAGCAGTACTTC.

The rearrangement links TRBV5-1 to TRBJ1-2; 8 nucleotides line up with TRBD1. The CDR3 sequence is 14 residues long. V shed 3 bases, J shed 4 bases, and the junction held 5 bases outside the gene matches. The germline gives CDR1 SGHRS, CDR2 YFSETQ. CDR3 sequence reads: CASSSAGGGYGYTF. The DNA of the CDR3 is TGCGCCAGCAGCTCCGCAGGGGGCGGCTATGGCTACACCTTC.

J is TRBJ2-6 and V is TRBV4-2; 10 nucleotides line up with TRBD1. J lost 4 bases, V lost 3 bases, and 6 bases had no gene match. The germline CDR1 and CDR2 sequences are LGHNA and YNFKEQ. The CDR3 covers 17 residues. The CDR3 DNA reads as TGTGCCAGCAGCCAGGCCGGGACAGGGGACGGGGCCAACGTCCTGACTTTC. It is translated as CASSQAGTGDGANVLTF.

This clone was seen a single time. The genes are TRBV18 and TRBJ1-1; 8 nucleotides agree with TRBD1. Germline assignment: CDR1 KGHSH and CDR2 LQKENI. The CDR3 runs 13 residues. After removal of 3 bases from V and 7 bases from J, the junction contained 4 bases not matched to a gene. Written as DNA, the CDR3 is TGTGCCAGCTCACCCCCGGGACAGGTTGAAGCTTTCTTT. Its translation: CASSPPGQVEAFF.

This chain connects TRBV27 to TRBJ1-5, with 8 bases aligning to TRBD1. The V gene's germline CDR1 is MNHEY and CDR2 SMNVEV (reference sequence). The CDR3 consists of 16 residues. With 5 bases clipped from V and 2 bases from J, the junction kept 8 bases outside the gene matches. CDR3 nucleotide sequence: TGTGCCAGCAGTGATTTGACAGGGGTTCGCAATCAGCCCCAGCATTTT. Translating gives CASSDLTGVRNQPQHF.

The genes are TRBV5-4 and TRBJ2-5; 9 nucleotides agree with TRBD2. Trimming took 0 bases from V and 3 from J; bases not matched to a gene: 6. The V gene's germline CDR1 is SGHNT and CDR2 YYREEE (reference sequence). The length of the CDR3 is 16 residues. The CDR3 reads CASSLELAGAKETQYF. The CDR3 DNA follows: TGTGCCAGCAGCTTGGAGTTAGCGGGGGCCAAAGAGACCCAGTACTTC.

The V and J genes are TRBV2 and TRBJ2-7; 9 positions match TRBD1. The CDR3 is 14 residues long. Germline trimming cut 5 bases from V and 2 bases from J; bases unmatched to any gene: 4. Germline V gene data show CDR1 as SNHLY and CDR2 as FYNNEI. CDR3 DNA: TGTGCCAGCAGTCGCGGGACAGGGACCTACGAGCAGTACTTC. Residues: CASSRGTGTYEQYF. Supplemented by reference TRBV2 and TRBJ2-7, the full variable domain reads EPEVTQTPSHQVTQMGQEVILRCVPISNHLYFYWYRQILGQKVEFLVSFYNNEISEKSEIFDDQFSVERPDGSNFTLKIRSTKLEDSAMYFCASSRGTGTYEQYFGPGTRLTVT.

This chain connects TRBV5-1 to TRBJ2-2, with 8 bases matching TRBD2. CDR1 and CDR2 from the germline V gene are SGHRS and YFSETQ. The CDR3 length is 21 residues. Trimming removed 2 bases from V and 0 bases from J; junction bases left unmatched: 18. The CDR3 is CASSLTSDIPYSGANTGELFF. The DNA of the CDR3 is TGCGCCAGCAGCTTAACCTCAGACATCCCTTATAGCGGGGCGAACACCGGGGAGCTGTTTTTT.

This chain connects TRBV5-1 to TRBJ1-2; 10 bases align to TRBD1. V dropped 4 bases and J dropped 6; count of bases not matched to a gene: 9. The CDR3 is 15 amino acids. In germline, CDR1 is SGHRS, CDR2 YFSETQ. For the CDR3, the DNA is TGCGCCAGCAGCGAGCAGACAGGGGGCGGTAATGGCTACACCTTC. It specifies CASSEQTGGGNGYTF.

The genes are TRBV12-1 and TRBJ2-7; the D call TRBD1 from the table was never checked on the DNA. TRBV12-1 corresponds to a pseudogene. The CDR3 covers 15 residues. CDR3 in amino acids: CASSRRDRSTYEQYF. CDR3 in DNA: TGTGCCAGCAGCAGGAGGGACAGATCAACCTACGAGCAGTACTTC.

The chain couples TRBV5-6 to TRBJ1-3; D is unresolved. CDR1 and CDR2 (germline): SGHDT, YYEEEE. Trimming shortened V by 2 bases and J by 0 bases, and 3 bases separated the two germline ends. The CDR3 sequence is 13 residues long. The CDR3 is CASSFFSGNTIYF. The CDR3 DNA follows: TGTGCCAGCAGCTTCTTCTCTGGAAACACCATATATTTT.

The chain employs TRBV9 and TRBJ2-7; TRBD1 agrees at 9 bases. Germline V gives CDR1 SGDLS, CDR2 YYNGEE. The junction had 4 bases not matched to a gene; V was cut back by 3 bases and J by 3 bases. CDR3 size: 14 residues. CDR3 protein: CASSAGQGNYEQYF. The CDR3 region has the DNA TGTGCCAGCAGCGCCGGACAGGGGAACTACGAGCAGTACTTC.

J is TRBJ2-7 and V is TRBV7-3; D possibly corresponds to TRBD1 (5 bases). Germline CDR1 SGHTA, CDR2 FQGTGA. This CDR3 contains 13 residues. Deletions cut 4 bases from V and 6 bases from J, with 13 bases between. In DNA form, the CDR3 reads TGTGCCAGCAGCTCAGGGTTTCCGGGCGAGCAGTACTTC. It specifies CASSSGFPGEQYF.

This rearrangement joins TRBV4-1 to TRBJ2-2; TRBD2 matches at 10 bases. Germline V gives CDR1 MGHRA, CDR2 YSYEKL. The trim removed 2 bases at V and 5 bases at J, leaving 8 bases unmatched. The CDR3 is 17 residues long. CDR3 residues: CASSQRDLGLATGELFF. The CDR3 bases are TGCGCCAGCAGCCAAAGAGATTTGGGACTAGCGACCGGGGAGCTGTTTTTT.